Following are 9 T cell receptor beta chains from one sample sequenced in a study of OX40 agonist ivuxolimab in advanced cancers. The method was immunoSEQ multiplex PCR; TCRdb's version includes in-frame clones alone and lacks a portion of them. The repertoire holds approximately 40,000 clones, with about 90% as singletons. Source: CD4+ or CD8+ T cells sorted from blood, taken in a trial of the OX40 agonist ivuxolimab. The receptors come from an adult with an advanced solid tumor such as melanoma, head and neck, liver or kidney cancer.

The chain couples TRBV6-6 to TRBJ1-3, with no clear D. The V end was cut by 10 bases, the J end by 0 bases, with 7 bases between. CDR1 is MNHNY, CDR2 SVGAGI, per germline (reference sequence). The CDR3 contains 12 residues. The CDR3: CATISSGNTIYF. The CDR3 nucleotides read TGTGCCACCATCAGCTCTGGAAACACCATATATTTT.

This rearrangement joins TRBV7-2 to TRBJ1-1; D is ambiguous. Germline V gene lookup returns CDR1 SGHTA and CDR2 FQGNSA. Between the trimmed V and J ends, which lost 1 base and 8 bases, there was a span of 11 bases. CDR3 length: 13 residues. The chain's CDR3 is CASSLEEGREAFF. In DNA, the CDR3 is TGTGCCAGCAGCTTAGAGGAAGGCAGGGAAGCTTTCTTT. Full variable domain (outside the CDR3, taken from reference TRBV7-2 and TRBJ1-1): GAGVSQSPSNKVTEKGKDVELRCDPISGHTALYWYRQSLGQGLEFLIYFQGNSAPDKSGLPSDRFSAERTGGSVSTLTIQRTQQEDSAVYLCASSLEEGREAFFGQGTRLTVV.

The rearrangement uses TRBV7-2 and TRBJ2-6, with D maybe TRBD1 (6 bases). Per germline, CDR1 SGHTA and CDR2 FQGNSA. This CDR3 is built from 19 residues. Trimming removed 2 bases from V and 0 bases from J, with 17 bases in between. In nucleotides, the CDR3 is TGTGCCAGCAGCTTATTTGGACAGAGCACGTTCTCTGGGGCCAACGTCCTGACTTTC. Translating it yields CASSLFGQSTFSGANVLTF.

The table lists this clone with a count of one. The CDR3 DNA reads as TGCGCCCTCAGGGGGGGGGCGGGGGAGACCCAGTACTTC. Encoded protein: CALRGGAGETQYF. The rearrangement joins TRBV23-1 to TRBJ2-5; D tentatively reads TRBD1 or TRBD2 (7 bases each). Being an ORF, TRBV23-1 has a function that is uncertain. Trimming took 11 bases from V and 5 from J, leaving 18 bases between them. The CDR3 loop spans 13 amino acids.

This chain connects TRBV20-1 to TRBJ2-7; D ambiguous. In germline, CDR1 is DFQATT, CDR2 SNEGSKA (reference sequence). The CDR3 runs 11 residues. The CDR3 bases are TGCAGCCTTTACTACGGCGACGAGCAGTACTTC. Protein product: CSLYYGDEQYF.

This rearrangement joins TRBV10-1 to TRBJ2-2; D unclear. The CDR3 extends over 12 amino acids. The V end was cut by 4 bases, the J end by 4 bases, with 4 bases between. Germline values: CDR1 WNHNN, CDR2 SYGVQD (reference sequence). CDR3 sequence reads: CASSGGTGELFF. The CDR3 coding sequence is TGCGCCAGCAGTGGGGGCACCGGGGAGCTGTTTTTT.

The sample holds one count of this clone. The chain recombines TRBV28 with TRBJ2-7, with a possible D match to TRBD1 (6 bases). CDR3 length: 14 amino acids. Deletions cut 2 bases from V and 4 bases from J, with 12 bases between. From germline, CDR1 is MDHEN and CDR2 SYDVKM. CDR3 bases: TGTGCCAGCAGTTTACAACAGGGTAGTTACGAGCAGTACTTC. Its protein is CASSLQQGSYEQYF.

The rearrangement links TRBV11-2 to TRBJ2-5, with D unresolved. Trimming shortened V by 7 bases and J by 2 bases, and 11 bases separated the two germline ends. This CDR3 region has 13 residues. Germline lookup yields CDR1 SGHAT and CDR2 FQNNGV. Written as DNA, the CDR3 is TGTGCCAGCACCACGCGGATACAAGAGACCCAGTACTTC. It codes for CASTTRIQETQYF.

The J gene is TRBJ2-1, the V gene TRBV7-3; no reliable D call. The germline V and J ends were trimmed by 0 bases and 6 bases, with 9 bases remaining between them. The CDR3 is 14 residues long. The germline CDR1 and CDR2 sequences are SGHTA and FQGTGA. DNA of the CDR3: TGTGCCAGCAGCTTAACCTCACTGAGCAATGAGCAGTTCTTC. Residues: CASSLTSLSNEQFF.